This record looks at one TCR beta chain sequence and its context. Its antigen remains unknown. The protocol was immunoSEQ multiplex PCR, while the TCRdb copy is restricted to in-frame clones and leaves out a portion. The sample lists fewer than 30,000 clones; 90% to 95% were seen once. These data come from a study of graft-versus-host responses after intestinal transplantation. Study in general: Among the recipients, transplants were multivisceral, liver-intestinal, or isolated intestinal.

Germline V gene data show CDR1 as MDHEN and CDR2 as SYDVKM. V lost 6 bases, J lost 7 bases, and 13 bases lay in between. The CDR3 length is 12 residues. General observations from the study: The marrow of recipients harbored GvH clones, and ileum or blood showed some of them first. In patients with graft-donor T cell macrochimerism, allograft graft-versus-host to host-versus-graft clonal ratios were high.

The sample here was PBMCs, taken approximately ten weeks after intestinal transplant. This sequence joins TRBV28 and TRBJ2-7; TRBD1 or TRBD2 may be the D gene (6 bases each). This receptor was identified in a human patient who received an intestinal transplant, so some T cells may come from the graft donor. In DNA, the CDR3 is TGTGCCAGCAGCCCTTGGGGGGCGGAGCAGTACTTC. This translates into CASSPWGAEQYF.